These 2 T cell receptor beta chains came from one sample sequenced in a study of T cell repertoires in cytomegalovirus infection. Each CDR3 protein gets one entry after TCRdb re-called the reads with MiXCR. The sample yields fewer than 1,000,000 distinct CDR3 sequences, roughly 30% seen once. Their antigens remain unidentified. Sequenced here: cultured CD8+ T cells from PBMCs, sampled from culture after CMV antigen stimulation. These receptors originate from a human donor in good health (CMV status not recorded). Some clones in this sample may be carry-over from other donors' samples.

The chain uses TRBV7-2 and TRBJ2-2; 15 bases agree with TRBD2. Germline-derived CDR1 and CDR2 are SGHTA and FQGNSA. The J segment lost 4 bases and the V segment lost 6 bases, leaving 9 bases of the junction unmatched. This CDR3 is built from 18 residues. The chain's CDR3 is CASSFRTSGGAVTGELFF. The CDR3 DNA is TGTGCCAGCAGTTTTAGGACTAGCGGGGGGGCGGTCACCGGGGAGCTGTTTTTT.

The chain combines TRBV14 with TRBJ1-2, with D perhaps TRBD1 (6 bases). Germline V gives CDR1 SGHDN, CDR2 FVKESK. The CDR3 loop spans 15 amino acids. Trimming removed 0 bases from V and 8 bases from J, with 16 bases in between. Written as DNA, the CDR3 is TGTGCCAGCAGCCAAGATAAGGGGGGGACGCTGGGCTACACCTTC. Translated: CASSQDKGGTLGYTF.